The present T cell receptor beta chain was sequenced within a study of T cells in Graves' hyperthyroidism and ophthalmopathy. This clonotype was seen repeatedly, ten times or more. Its antigen is not known. TCR beta CDR3 regions were amplified from RNA. The primer set for the first-round RT-PCR of the TCR CDR3 was HTBI. One entry per CDR3 protein, called by TCRdb with MiXCR from the multiplex PCR reads. The repertoire holds about half a million distinct CDR3 sequences, roughly 21% seen once, with roughly 44% in the top ten. General study points: Ophthalmopathy and stable hyperthyroidism were told apart by a 13 V-J model.

CDR3 length: 13 residues. CDR1 and CDR2 (germline): DFQATT, SNEGSKA (reference sequence). V lost 5 bases and J lost 0; bases outside the gene matches: 2. A NOSPECS grade of at least 4, a Clinical Activity Score of at least 3 and duration under 3 months were recorded in ophthalmopathy patients. Isolation of PBMCs was performed on around 9.7 ml fresh peripheral blood. The J gene is TRBJ2-7, the V gene TRBV20-1, with TRBD1 matching 9 bases. Sequenced input: blood. The clonotype comes from a man between 40 and 49 years old with Graves' ophthalmopathy. CDR3 in DNA: TGCAGTGCTGCGGGACAGGGCTCCTACGAGCAGTACTTC. Amino acids: CSAAGQGSYEQYF.